One T cell receptor (beta chain) is described in this entry. This sample was taken from a study of blood T cell repertoires in COVID-19. Study at large: The United States, Italy and Spain were the sources of the acute and convalescent COVID-19 samples. The cDNA or gDNA used as material had been derived from T cells, B-cell-depleted T cells, or PBMCs.

V lost 4 bases and J 0 bases, leaving 15 bases between the germline ends. The CDR3 contains 15 residues. Looked up from germline, CDR1 is GTSNPN and CDR2 is SVGIG (reference sequence). Assay used: immunoSEQ multiplex PCR; TCRdb lists only in-frame clones, some missing. Among 200,000 or so clones listed, around 84% were seen once. The sequence came from a woman in her sixties or seventies who had recovered from COVID-19. This rearrangement joins TRBV30 to TRBJ1-2; D gene ambiguous. The source material was peripheral blood. Here the CDR3 reads CAWNLVTLANYGYTF. In nucleotides, the CDR3 is TGTGCCTGGAATTTGGTCACTCTAGCTAACTATGGCTACACCTTC. Complete variable domain (other parts from reference TRBV30 and TRBJ1-2): SQTIHQWPATLVQPVGSPLSLECTVEGTSNPNLYWYRQAAGRGLQLLFYSVGIGQISSEVPQNLSASRPQDRQFILSSKKLLLSDSGFYLCAWNLVTLANYGYTFGSGTRLTVV.